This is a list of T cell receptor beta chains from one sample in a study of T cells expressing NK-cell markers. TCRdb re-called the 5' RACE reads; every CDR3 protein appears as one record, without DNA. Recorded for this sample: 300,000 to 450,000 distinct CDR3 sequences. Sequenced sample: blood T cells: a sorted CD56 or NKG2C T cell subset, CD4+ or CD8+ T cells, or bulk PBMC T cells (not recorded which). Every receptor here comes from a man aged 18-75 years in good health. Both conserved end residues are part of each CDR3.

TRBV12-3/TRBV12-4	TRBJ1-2	CASSLGGLPNGYTF
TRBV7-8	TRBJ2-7	CASSLLTGMGYEQYF
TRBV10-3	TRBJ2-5	CAISERQQGGSETQYF
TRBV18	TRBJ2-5	CASSPPNSRETQYF
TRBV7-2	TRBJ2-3	CASSLGVGTQYF
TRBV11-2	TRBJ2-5	CASSLDRNARETQYF
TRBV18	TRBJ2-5	CASSSRRTSGRYQETQYF
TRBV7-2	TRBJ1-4	CASSQRQGGKLFF
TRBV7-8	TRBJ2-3	CASSFAGVGADTQYF
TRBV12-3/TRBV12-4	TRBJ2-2	CASSLRPSSYPGELFF
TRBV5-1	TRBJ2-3	CASKPGLAARADTQYF
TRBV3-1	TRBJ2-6	CASSQDRGSGANVLTF
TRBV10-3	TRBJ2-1	CATEGGSNEQFF
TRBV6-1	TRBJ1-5	CASSDRQDSNQPQHF
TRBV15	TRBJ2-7	CATSRGKDRAYEQYF
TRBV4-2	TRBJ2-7	CASSQGGTGIYYEQYF
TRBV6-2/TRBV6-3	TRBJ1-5	CASSYFLWGIPGQPLGQPQHF
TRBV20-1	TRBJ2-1	CSAIGQSSSYNEQFF
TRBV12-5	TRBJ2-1	CASGLFGSVGNEQFF
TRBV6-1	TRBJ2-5	CASRAGQGGETQYF
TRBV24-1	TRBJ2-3	CATPTEDSDTDTQYF
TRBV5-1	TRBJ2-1	CASTNVGPEQFF
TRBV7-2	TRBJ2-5	CASRTGGVTTQYF
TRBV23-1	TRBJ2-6	CASLPTGFGANVLTF
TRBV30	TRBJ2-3	CAWTWAGTDTQYF
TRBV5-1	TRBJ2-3	CASSARGGAGTDTQYF